The 25 T cell receptor beta chains in this list originate from one sample, sequenced in a study of T cell changes during pregnancy in multiple sclerosis. Sequencing used immunoSEQ multiplex PCR; TCRdb keeps in-frame clones, though not all of them. The table records fewer than 45,000 clones, around 93% of them present only once. This sample comprised CD4+ T cells from peripheral blood mononuclear cells, obtained in the third trimester of pregnancy. These receptor sequences come from a female donor with multiple sclerosis, enrolled in a pregnancy study.

In its sample, this clone was seen once. This chain connects TRBV5-1 to TRBJ2-3, with TRBD2 matching 12 bases. Losses at the gene ends were 0 bases for V and 7 bases for J; bases not matched to a gene: 6. The CDR3 runs 16 residues. Germline V gene data show CDR1 as SGHRS and CDR2 as YFSETQ. CDR3 protein: CASSLGRLAGAHTQYF. CDR3 DNA: TGCGCCAGCAGCTTGGGGAGACTAGCGGGAGCCCATACGCAGTATTTT.

The rearrangement joins TRBV30 to TRBJ2-6; perhaps TRBD2 as D (5 bases). Germline CDR1 and CDR2: GTSNPN and SVGIG (reference sequence). The CDR3 has 14 amino acids. Deletions cut 3 bases from V and 0 bases from J, with 6 bases between. Written as DNA, the CDR3 is TGTGCCTGGAGACGGGACTCTGGGGCCAACGTCCTGACTTTC. This translates into CAWRRDSGANVLTF.

The gene calls are TRBV19 and TRBJ1-5; maybe TRBD1 (5 bases). The CDR3 extends over 16 amino acids. Trimming cost V 1 base and J 2 bases, with 12 bases left between them. Germline lookup yields CDR1 LNHDA and CDR2 SQIVND (reference sequence). The CDR3 region is CASSIVGGKGNQPQHF. The CDR3 coding sequence is TGTGCCAGTAGTATAGTCGGGGGAAAAGGCAATCAGCCCCAGCATTTT. The complete variable domain, with remaining parts taken from reference TRBV19 and TRBJ1-5, reads DGGITQSPKYLFRKEGQNVTLSCEQNLNHDAMYWYRQDPGQGLRLIYYSQIVNDFQKGDIAEGYSVSREKKESFPLTVTSAQKNPTAFYLCASSIVGGKGNQPQHFGDGTRLSIL.

This chain uses TRBV7-9 with TRBJ2-7; TRBD2 is a possible D gene (5 bases). The ends were cut back, 4 bases at V and 2 bases at J, with 12 bases in the middle. The CDR3 is 14 residues long. The V gene's germline CDR1 is SEHNR and CDR2 FQNEAQ (reference sequence). The CDR3 spells CASSSRRVPYEQYF. DNA for the CDR3: TGTGCCAGCAGCTCCAGGCGGGTGCCCTACGAGCAGTACTTC.

The chain employs TRBV19 and TRBJ2-3, with D maybe TRBD2 (6 bases). Germline CDR1 is LNHDA and CDR2 is SQIVND (reference sequence). This CDR3 has 15 amino acids. V was cut by 5 bases and J by 6 bases, with 18 bases left in between. The CDR3 reads CASSRRGTEGDTQYF. Here the CDR3 DNA reads TGTGCCAGTAGTCGCCGGGGGACTGAGGGGGATACGCAGTATTTT.

For the CDR3, the DNA is TGTGCCAGCAGCCCCGGGGGCAATCAGCCCCAGCATTTT. It translates to CASSPGGNQPQHF. V usage is TRBV7-3 and J usage is TRBJ1-5; no clear D. This CDR3 contains 13 residues. Germline values: CDR1 SGHTA, CDR2 FQGTGA. V gave up 5 bases and J gave up 2 bases, with 7 bases separating them.

V is TRBV21-1 and J is TRBJ2-7; no check of the table's D call, TRBD1, against the DNA was made. TRBV21-1 is a pseudogene. This CDR3 is built from 16 residues. Here the CDR3 reads CASSKVGDREVYEQYF. CDR3 bases: TGTGCCAGCAGCAAGGTAGGGGACAGGGAGGTTTACGAGCAGTACTTC.

The chain joins TRBV9 to TRBJ1-1; D may be TRBD1 (5 bases). The CDR3 spans 15 residues. The germline CDR1 and CDR2 sequences are SGDLS and YYNGEE. The V end was cut by 3 bases, the J end by 0 bases, with 12 bases between. The CDR3 region has the DNA TGTGCCAGCAGCGCACCTGGGGCCATGAACACTGAAGCTTTCTTT. Translated: CASSAPGAMNTEAFF. The full variable domain, in which reference TRBV9 and TRBJ1-1 provide the parts outside the CDR3, is DSGVTQTPKHLITATGQRVTLRCSPRSGDLSVYWYQQSLDQGLQFLIQYYNGEERAKGNILERFSAQQFPDLHSELNLSSLELGDSALYFCASSAPGAMNTEAFFGQGTRLTVV.

This chain joins TRBV5-1 and TRBJ1-2, with a weak D call TRBD1 (6 bases). V was cut by 0 bases and J by 0 bases, with 9 bases left in between. The CDR3 runs 15 residues. Germline CDR1 reads SGHRS; CDR2 reads YFSETQ. This chain's CDR3 is CASSLEAGANYGYTF. The CDR3 nucleotides are TGCGCCAGCAGCTTGGAGGCAGGGGCTAACTATGGCTACACCTTC.

The gene calls are TRBV9 and TRBJ1-3; D gene unclear. V dropped 2 bases and J dropped 4 bases, with 10 bases sitting between them. The CDR3 has 14 amino acids. From germline, CDR1 is SGDLS and CDR2 YYNGEE. In nucleotides, the CDR3 is TGTGCCAGCAGCGTTCGCCCCGGGGGAAACACCATATATTTT. Translation gives CASSVRPGGNTIYF.

The gene calls are TRBV5-4 and TRBJ2-7; TRBD2 is a possible D gene (5 bases). V lost 4 bases to trimming and J lost 4 bases, with 6 bases between them. The CDR3 length is 11 residues. Germline assignment: CDR1 SGHNT and CDR2 YYREEE (reference sequence). DNA of the CDR3: TGTGCCAGCAGCCCGGGATACGAGCAGTACTTC. This gives the protein CASSPGYEQYF.

This chain links TRBV14 with TRBJ2-7; 9 bases map to TRBD2. The V segment lost 4 bases and the J segment 5 bases; nucleotides outside the gene matches: 12. This CDR3 contains 16 residues. Germline loops: CDR1 SGHDN, CDR2 FVKESK. CDR3 protein: CASSPGQLAGLDEQYF. As DNA, the CDR3 is TGTGCCAGCAGCCCCGGTCAGCTAGCGGGGCTCGACGAGCAGTACTTC.

V usage is TRBV4-3 and J usage is TRBJ2-2, with 7 bases identical to TRBD1. Germline values: CDR1 LGHNA, CDR2 YSLEER. CDR3 size: 15 residues. The ends lost 4 bases at V and 4 bases at J; junction bases unmatched: 6. CDR3 sequence (DNA): TGCGCCAGCAGCCTAAAACAGGGGCCCACCGGGGAGCTGTTTTTT. Translating it yields CASSLKQGPTGELFF.

This clone came up once. The V call is TRBV30, the J call TRBJ2-1, with 11 bases matching TRBD2. V lost 2 bases and J lost 9; bases outside the gene matches: 6. CDR3 length equals 14 residues. In germline, CDR1 is GTSNPN, CDR2 SVGIG (reference sequence). Written as DNA, the CDR3 is TGTGCCTGGAGTACACTAGCGGGAGCTGGTGAGCAGTTCTTC. Protein product: CAWSTLAGAGEQFF.

The chain recombines TRBV2 with TRBJ1-5; 8 bases are a match to TRBD1. V shed 4 bases, J shed 4 bases, and the junction held 9 bases outside the gene matches. CDR3 length: 16 residues. Per germline, CDR1 SNHLY and CDR2 FYNNEI. The CDR3 reads CASSVPGTGPNQPQHF. CDR3 DNA: TGTGCCAGCAGTGTCCCAGGGACAGGACCTAATCAGCCCCAGCATTTT.

This clone was seen a few times. The chain couples TRBV5-4 to TRBJ2-5; 12 bases agree with TRBD2. Germline trimming cut 3 bases from V and 9 bases from J; bases unmatched to any gene: 9. Germline V gene data show CDR1 as SGHNT and CDR2 as YYREEE (reference sequence). CDR3 length: 15 residues. The CDR3 coding sequence is TGTGCCAGCAGCTCCCGACTAGCGGGGGTTGGGTCCCAGTACTTC. It encodes CASSSRLAGVGSQYF. Combining the CDR3 with reference TRBV5-4 and TRBJ2-5 gives the whole variable domain ETGVTQSPTHLIKTRGQQVTLRCSSQSGHNTVSWYQQALGQGPQFIFQYYREEENGRGNFPPRFSGLQFPNYSSELNVNALELDDSALYLCASSSRLAGVGSQYFGPGTRLLVL.

CDR3 nucleotide sequence: TGTGCCAGCTCACGTCCGGGACAGGGGGCATTAGGCTACACCTTC. Its translation: CASSRPGQGALGYTF. J is TRBJ1-2 and V is TRBV18; 12 bases line up with TRBD1. There are 15 residues in the CDR3. With V trimmed by 4 bases and J by 8 bases, 8 bases remained unmatched. Germline V gene lookup returns CDR1 KGHSH and CDR2 LQKENI.

The rearrangement uses TRBV11-2 and TRBJ2-6, with unresolved D. This CDR3 has 15 amino acids. Germline values: CDR1 SGHAT, CDR2 FQNNGV. The ends were cut back, 5 bases at V and 0 bases at J, with 8 bases in the middle. CDR3 loop: CASSPKSSGANVLTF. CDR3 in DNA: TGTGCCAGCAGCCCGAAGAGCTCTGGGGCCAACGTCCTGACTTTC.

V is TRBV7-9 and J is TRBJ1-1; tentative D call: TRBD1 (5 bases). Trimming removed 2 bases at V and 1 base at J, with 5 bases between. The CDR3 spans 13 residues. Germline CDR1 is SEHNR and CDR2 is FQNEAQ (reference sequence). The CDR3 region is CASSLQGNTEAFF. CDR3 sequence (DNA): TGTGCCAGCAGCTTACAGGGGAACACTGAAGCTTTCTTT.

The CDR3 coding sequence is TGTGCCAGCAGAGCTGGGGGCAGTAACTATGGCTACACCTTC. As protein: CASRAGGSNYGYTF. The rearrangement uses TRBV2 and TRBJ1-2; possibly TRBD1 for D (6 bases). Per germline, CDR1 SNHLY and CDR2 FYNNEI. V lost 6 bases to trimming and J lost 1 base, with 12 bases between them. CDR3 length: 14 residues.

V is TRBV27 and J is TRBJ1-1, with a weak D call TRBD1 (5 bases). This CDR3 has 15 residues. The germline V gene has CDR1 MNHEY and CDR2 SMNVEV (reference sequence). V shed 2 bases and J shed 2 bases, with 12 bases lying between them. DNA for the CDR3: TGTGCCAGCAGTTTAATAAGGGGCCAAAACACTGAAGCTTTCTTT. It is translated as CASSLIRGQNTEAFF.

By proportion, this clone is medium-sized. The sample contains more than one DNA sequence encoding this CDR3. The chain links TRBV2 to TRBJ2-2, with 9 bases matching TRBD1. J gave up 1 base and V 6 bases, and 3 bases lay outside the gene matches. CDR1 and CDR2 from the germline V gene are SNHLY and FYNNEI. There are 15 residues in the CDR3. CDR3 coding DNA: TGTGCCAGCAGGGGACAGGGTAGGAACACCGGGGAGCTGTTTTTT. It codes for CASRGQGRNTGELFF.

V usage is TRBV10-3 and J usage is TRBJ1-4; 7 bases are a match to TRBD1. In germline, CDR1 is ENHRY, CDR2 SYGVKD. The CDR3 extends over 16 amino acids. J was trimmed by 7 bases and V by 6 bases; bases with no gene match: 14. As DNA, the CDR3 is TGTGCCATCAGCCCGACAGGGACGAGGTCGGGTGAAAAACTGTTTTTT. Its protein is CAISPTGTRSGEKLFF.

The V call is TRBV4-3, the J call TRBJ2-7; TRBD1 might be the D (5 bases). The CDR3 extends over 16 amino acids. V was trimmed by 3 bases and J by 4 bases, leaving 19 bases between them. From germline, CDR1 is LGHNA and CDR2 YSLEER. CDR3 loop: CASSQGPPSYSYEQYF. DNA for the CDR3: TGCGCCAGCAGCCAGGGGCCGCCGTCTTACTCATACGAGCAGTACTTC.

V usage is TRBV28 and J usage is TRBJ2-7; D might be TRBD2 (6 bases). CDR1 and CDR2 from the germline V gene are MDHEN and SYDVKM. This CDR3 is built from 16 residues. The V and J ends lost 3 bases and 1 base respectively, with 16 bases between them. The CDR3, as DNA: TGTGCCAGCAGTTTTAGAGGTAGGCGGGAATCCTACGAGCAGTACTTC. Translation gives CASSFRGRRESYEQYF.